These T cell receptor beta chains were read from a single sample in a study of blood T cell repertoires in COVID-19. Some clones are missing from TCRdb's copy, which holds only in-frame ones; the method was immunoSEQ multiplex PCR. Of 180,000 or so clones in the sample, approximately 85% are singletons; the top ten hold roughly 8.2%. Sequenced material: peripheral blood. The origin of the receptors is a woman aged 55-69 years with acute or convalescent COVID-19. Each CDR3 is given with its conserved first and last residue. D genes are given only for firm matches. Rows give clone size only sometimes, using once, few, many, or a class for an expanded clone.

V gene,J gene,clone size,CDR3 length,D gene,CDR3 protein,CDR3 DNA
TRBV19,TRBJ1-4,NA,13,NA,CASSDRFNEKLFF,TGTGCCAGTAGTGACAGGTTTAATGAAAAACTGTTTTTT
TRBV4-1,TRBJ2-7,NA,15,TRBD1,CASSQVAQGSYEQYF,TGCGCCAGCAGCCAAGTGGCACAGGGGTCCTACGAGCAGTACTTC
TRBV6-6,TRBJ2-5,NA,12,NA,CASRQGLETQYF,TGTGCCAGCAGGCAGGGGTTAGAGACCCAGTACTTC
TRBV7-9,TRBJ2-7,NA,18,TRBD2,CASSLIVGGVAGGHEQYF,TGTGCCAGCAGCTTAATCGTCGGAGGAGTAGCGGGAGGGCACGAGCAGTACTTC
TRBV19,TRBJ1-5,few,14,NA,CASKEGPGRQPQHF,TGTGCCAGTAAAGAAGGCCCAGGGAGGCAGCCCCAGCATTTT
TRBV29-1,TRBJ1-1,NA,14,TRBD1,CSVKEGQRNTEAFF,TGCAGCGTCAAGGAGGGACAGAGGAACACTGAAGCTTTCTTT
TRBV29-1,TRBJ2-7,NA,13,NA,CSVEGQASYEQYF,TGCAGCGTTGAGGGGCAGGCCTCCTACGAGCAGTACTTC
TRBV29-1,TRBJ1-1,NA,13,TRBD1,CSGAPGGNTEAFF,TGCAGCGGAGCTCCAGGGGGGAACACTGAAGCTTTCTTT
TRBV7-2,TRBJ1-1,NA,13,NA,CASSLKGAGRAFF,TGTGCCAGCAGCTTAAAGGGCGCGGGACGGGCTTTCTTT
TRBV29-1,TRBJ1-2,NA,13,TRBD1,CSVVLGQRHGYTF,TGCAGCGTCGTGTTGGGACAGAGACATGGCTACACCTTC
TRBV11-3,TRBJ2-3,NA,16,NA,CASSLSASLGQDTQYF,TGTGCCAGCAGCTTAAGTGCTTCTCTGGGCCAAGATACGCAGTATTTT
TRBV7-9,TRBJ1-1,NA,14,TRBD1,CASSHGTENTEAFF,TGTGCCAGCAGCCACGGGACAGAGAACACTGAAGCTTTCTTT
TRBV5-4,TRBJ1-1,NA,13,TRBD1,CASSKDRIVEAFF,TGTGCCAGCAGTAAGGACAGGATAGTAGAAGCTTTCTTT
TRBV28,TRBJ1-2,NA,14,NA,CASRGPGRWSGYTF,TGTGCCAGCCGAGGGCCAGGGAGGTGGTCGGGCTACACCTTC
TRBV30,TRBJ1-2,NA,14,TRBD1,CAWSTYGDSWGYTF,TGTGCCTGGAGTACTTACGGGGACAGTTGGGGGTACACCTTC
TRBV5-6,TRBJ2-5,NA,17,TRBD1,CASSLVRQGAPRETQYF,TGTGCCAGCAGCTTGGTTCGACAGGGGGCCCCCAGGGAGACCCAGTACTTC
TRBV2,TRBJ2-2,NA,16,NA,CATAPRRTANTGELFF,TGTGCCACCGCCCCACGTCGGACAGCGAACACCGGGGAGCTGTTTTTT
TRBV5-4,TRBJ2-3,NA,14,TRBD1,CASSGDRAEDTQYF,TGTGCCAGCAGCGGGGACAGGGCTGAAGATACGCAGTATTTT
TRBV6-6,TRBJ1-5,NA,15,TRBD1,CASILTGEKNQPQHF,TGTGCCAGCATCCTGACAGGGGAGAAGAATCAGCCCCAGCATTTT
TRBV10-3,TRBJ2-5,once,14,NA,CAISESAAGETQYF,TGTGCCATCAGTGAGTCAGCGGCGGGAGAGACCCAGTACTTC
TRBV2,TRBJ1-5,NA,16,TRBD1,CASSADGAAGGQPQHF,TGTGCCAGCAGTGCGGATGGGGCGGCAGGGGGACAGCCCCAGCATTTT
TRBV5-1,TRBJ1-1,NA,15,NA,CASSLGPGLDTEAFF,TGCGCCAGCAGCTTGGGCCCGGGTTTGGACACTGAAGCTTTCTTT
TRBV27,TRBJ1-5,few,12,TRBD1,CASTALGQGVHF,TGTGCCAGCACCGCTTTGGGACAGGGGGTACATTTT
TRBV30,TRBJ1-1,NA,14,NA,CALSPGQDHPEAFF,TGTGCCTTATCCCCGGGACAAGACCACCCTGAAGCTTTCTTT
TRBV5-1,TRBJ1-2,few,14,TRBD1,CASSLGDREYGYTF,TGCGCCAGCAGCTTAGGGGACAGGGAGTACGGCTACACCTTC
TRBV3-1/TRBV3-2,TRBJ2-1,NA,12,NA,CASSQGPLQQFF,TGTGCCAGCAGCCAAGGGCCACTACAGCAGTTCTTC
TRBV20-1,TRBJ1-1,NA,13,NA,CSASGRLNTEAFF,TGCAGTGCTAGTGGGAGATTGAACACTGAAGCTTTCTTT
TRBV5-8,TRBJ1-1,few,11,NA,CASSSVTEAFF,TGTGCCAGCAGCTCCGTCACTGAAGCTTTCTTT
TRBV7-2,TRBJ2-7,many,14,TRBD2,CASSHGLAGGEQYF,TGTGCCAGCAGCCACGGACTAGCGGGAGGGGAACAGTACTTC
TRBV5-1,TRBJ1-6,NA,13,TRBD1,CASSLASGQTPDF,TGCGCCAGCAGCTTGGCATCGGGACAGACCCCTGACTTT
TRBV28,TRBJ2-7,NA,14,NA,CASSFQAAFYEQYF,TGTGCCAGCAGTTTTCAAGCGGCCTTCTACGAGCAGTACTTC
TRBV24-1,TRBJ2-1,NA,11,TRBD2,CAIGTINEQFF,TGTGCCATTGGGACTATCAATGAGCAGTTCTTC
TRBV19,TRBJ2-1,NA,16,TRBD2,CASSISPSGISNEQFF,TGTGCCAGTAGTATCTCCCCTAGCGGGATTAGCAATGAGCAGTTCTTC
TRBV7-8,TRBJ1-2,NA,15,NA,CASSALDSRLYGYTF,TGTGCCAGCAGCGCCCTGGATAGCCGTCTGTATGGCTACACCTTC
TRBV3-1/TRBV3-2,TRBJ1-2,once,19,TRBD1,CASSQETLGGGAKRSGYTF,TGTGCCAGCAGCCAAGAGACCTTAGGAGGGGGCGCGAAGAGGAGTGGCTACACCTTC
TRBV5-6,TRBJ1-4,NA,17,NA,CASSLRGAGTTNEKLFF,TGTGCCAGCAGCTTAAGAGGCGCGGGGACAACTAATGAAAAACTGTTTTTT
TRBV10-1,TRBJ1-1,NA,14,NA,CASTLHRRDTEAFF,TGCGCCAGCACCCTTCATCGCCGGGACACTGAAGCTTTCTTT
TRBV11-2,TRBJ2-7,NA,17,TRBD2,CASGPGLAGGSLNEQYF,TGTGCCAGCGGACCGGGACTAGCGGGAGGTAGCCTGAACGAGCAGTACTTC
TRBV29-1,TRBJ1-1,NA,12,NA,CSAALQGVEAFF,TGCAGCGCTGCGTTACAGGGAGTTGAAGCTTTCTTT
TRBV20-1,TRBJ2-1,NA,9,NA,CSAPQYMFF,TGCAGTGCTCCACAGTATATGTTCTTC
TRBV28,TRBJ1-2,NA,13,TRBD1,CASEKPGTGPNTF,TGTGCCAGCGAAAAACCTGGGACAGGGCCGAACACCTTC
TRBV21-1,TRBJ2-2,NA,16,NA,CASSKARQGFGGELFF,TGTGCCAGCAGCAAAGCGAGACAGGGGTTCGGCGGGGAGCTGTTTTTT